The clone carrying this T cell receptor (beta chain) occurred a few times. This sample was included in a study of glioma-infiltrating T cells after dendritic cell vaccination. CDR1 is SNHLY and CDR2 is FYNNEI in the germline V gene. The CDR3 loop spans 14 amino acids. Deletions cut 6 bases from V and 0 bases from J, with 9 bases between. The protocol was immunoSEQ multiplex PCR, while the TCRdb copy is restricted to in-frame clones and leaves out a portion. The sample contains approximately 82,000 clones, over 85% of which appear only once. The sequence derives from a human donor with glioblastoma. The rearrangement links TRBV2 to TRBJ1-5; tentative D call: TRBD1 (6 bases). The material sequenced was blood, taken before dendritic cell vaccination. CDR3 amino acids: CASREDSSNQPQHF. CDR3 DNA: TGTGCCAGCAGGGAGGACAGTAGCAATCAGCCCCAGCATTTT.